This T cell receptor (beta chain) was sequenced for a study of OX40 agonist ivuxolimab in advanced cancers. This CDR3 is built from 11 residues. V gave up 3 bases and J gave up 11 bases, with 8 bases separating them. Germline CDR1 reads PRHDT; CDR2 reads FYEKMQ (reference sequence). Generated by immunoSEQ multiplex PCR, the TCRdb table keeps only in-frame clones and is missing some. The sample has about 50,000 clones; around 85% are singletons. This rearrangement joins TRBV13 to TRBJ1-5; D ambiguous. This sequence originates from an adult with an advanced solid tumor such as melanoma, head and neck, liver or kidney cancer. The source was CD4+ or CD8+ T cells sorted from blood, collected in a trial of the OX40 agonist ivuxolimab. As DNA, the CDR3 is TGTGCCAGCAGCTTTCAAGGGACCCAGCATTTT. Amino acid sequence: CASSFQGTQHF.